Included here is one TCR beta chain sequence, with context. Its antigen is unknown. No clone much larger than this one lies a single base away; base qualities are absent. Collaborating institutions collected whole blood in K2EDTA tubes following their own protocols. Collaborator samples were shipped for TCRbeta analysis as frozen whole blood, isolated PBMCs, or DNA extracted from either sample type. TCRbeta CDR3 regions were amplified from genomic DNA using the immunoSEQ Assay, a bias-controlled multiplex PCR. As for the authors' bioinformatics: Within the assay, amplification of reference gene primers was used to estimate how many nucleated cells each sample contained. Sequence reads were collapsed and filtered to measure the absolute abundance of every unique TCRbeta CDR3 rearrangement. For each sample, productive Simpson clonality was calculated by taking the square root of Simpson's diversity index across productive rearrangements. TCRdb stores this immuneACCESS table with in-frame sequences only. Part of the clones is absent; in the studies checked, under half of the shortfall reflects unresolved V genes, and no reason is known for the rest. The V and J calls and clone size are taken from that table; D and trimming were inferred from the DNA. This sample has over 150,000 clones in its table, and about 79% of those were observed once. The ten largest clones add up to roughly an eighth of the sample.

These data are taken from a study of blood T cell repertoires in COVID-19 (TCRdb year 2020). Study-level background: Samples covering the acute and convalescent phases of COVID-19 were provided by collaborators in the United States, Italy and Spain. The prospective study material was composed of cDNA or gDNA derived from T cells, B-cell-depleted T cells, or PBMCs. Sample metadata almost always included a de-identified subject ID, COVID-19 status, age in years and sex. Where available, HLA class I and class II types were obtained from metadata supplied by the sample provider rather than from assay-based typing. The repertoires were made available in a free public database intended to serve as a resource for research on the immune response to SARS-CoV-2. Deeply sampled blood TCRbeta repertoires from subjects exposed to, actively infected with, or recovered from COVID-19 were included in the dataset. The samples were drawn from two sources: the first 160 participants of the ongoing ImmuneRACE study, and 1,200 or so subjects contributed by 6 global collaborators.

The paper as a whole reports these results and caveats: The amount of clinical and demographic metadata varied by source and participant and was provided uncurated.

CDR1 and CDR2, per the germline V gene, are SQVTM and ANQGSEA. Trimming removed 6 bases from V and 5 bases from J, leaving 17 bases between the germline ends. The CDR3 goes from the cysteine to the phenylalanine over 14 residues. Of all the DNA, just the CDR3 is kept, 42 bases in frame from base 1. Input material: peripheral blood. This receptor was identified in a human donor in a cohort sampled during active COVID-19. This receptor chain uses TRBV29-1 and TRBJ2-1; the D gene cannot be named for sure. This receptor has the CDR3 CSVARQIRNNEQFF. The sequenced DNA: TGCAGCGTAGCAAGACAAATACGAAACAATGAGCAGTTCTTC.